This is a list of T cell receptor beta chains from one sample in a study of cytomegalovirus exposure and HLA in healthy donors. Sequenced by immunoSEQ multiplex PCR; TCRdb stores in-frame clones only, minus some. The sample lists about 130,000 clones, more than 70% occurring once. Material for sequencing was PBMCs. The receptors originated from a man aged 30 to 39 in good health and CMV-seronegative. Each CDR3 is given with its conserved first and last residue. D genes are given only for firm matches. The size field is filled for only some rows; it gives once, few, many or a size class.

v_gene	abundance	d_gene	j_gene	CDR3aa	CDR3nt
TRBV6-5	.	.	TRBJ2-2	CASSSAVANTGELFF	TGTGCCAGCAGTTCCGCGGTAGCGAACACCGGGGAGCTGTTTTTT
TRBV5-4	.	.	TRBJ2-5	CASSLASSLGTQYF	TGTGCCAGCAGCTTGGCTTCTAGTTTGGGGACCCAGTACTTC
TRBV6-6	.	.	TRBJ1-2	CASSKEGGGYGYTF	TGTGCCAGCAGCAAAGAGGGGGGGGGCTATGGCTACACCTTC
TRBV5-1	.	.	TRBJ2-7	CASSLLRYREQYF	TGCGCCAGCAGCTTGTTGCGTTACCGCGAGCAGTACTTC
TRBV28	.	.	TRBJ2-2	CASSIRTGELFF	TGTGCCAGCAGTATCAGGACCGGGGAGCTGTTTTTT
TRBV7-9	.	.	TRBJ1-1	CASRGLKNTEAFF	TGTGCCAGCAGGGGACTCAAGAACACTGAAGCTTTCTTT
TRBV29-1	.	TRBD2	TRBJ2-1	CSVHPVDTSGRGDEQFF	TGCAGCGTCCACCCCGTGGACACTAGCGGGAGGGGCGATGAGCAGTTCTTC
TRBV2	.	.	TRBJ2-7	CASTGAPRDEQYF	TGTGCCAGCACTGGGGCTCCACGGGACGAGCAGTACTTC
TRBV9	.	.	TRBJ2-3	CASSAPGLERTDTQYF	TGTGCCAGCAGCGCTCCGGGACTTGAGCGCACAGATACGCAGTATTTT
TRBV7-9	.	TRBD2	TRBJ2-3	CASSLPSGSTTDTQYF	TGTGCCAGCAGCCTACCTAGCGGGAGCACAACAGATACGCAGTATTTT
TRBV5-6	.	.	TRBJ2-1	CASAGSYNEQFF	TGTGCCAGCGCGGGATCGTACAATGAGCAGTTCTTC
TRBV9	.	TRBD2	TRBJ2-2	CASSVGASGKSGELFF	TGTGCCAGCAGCGTAGGTGCTAGCGGGAAGTCCGGGGAGCTGTTTTTT
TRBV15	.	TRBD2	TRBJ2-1	CATSRVGLADNEQFF	TGTGCCACCAGCAGAGTTGGACTAGCCGACAATGAGCAGTTCTTC
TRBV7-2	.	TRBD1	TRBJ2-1	CASSFRDRRFF	TGTGCCAGCAGCTTCCGGGACAGGCGGTTCTTC
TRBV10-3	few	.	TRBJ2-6	CAISPSSGTSTGANVLTF	TGTGCCATCAGTCCGAGTAGTGGGACAAGTACTGGGGCCAACGTCCTGACTTTC
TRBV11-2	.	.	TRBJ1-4	CASSSPMEKLFF	TGTGCCAGCAGCTCCCCTATGGAAAAACTGTTTTTT
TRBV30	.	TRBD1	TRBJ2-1	CAWSARTPSSGQGRPYNEQFF	TGTGCCTGGAGTGCCCGAACCCCATCATCGGGACAGGGGAGACCCTACAATGAGCAGTTCTTC
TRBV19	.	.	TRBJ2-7	CASSITQGYEQYF	TGTGCCAGTAGTATAACACAGGGCTACGAGCAGTACTTC
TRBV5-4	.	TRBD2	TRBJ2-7	CASSFAGGREQYF	TGTGCCAGCAGCTTTGCGGGGGGCCGCGAGCAGTACTTC
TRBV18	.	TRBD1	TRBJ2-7	CATSGQGFYEQYF	TGTGCCACTTCGGGACAGGGTTTTTACGAGCAGTACTTC
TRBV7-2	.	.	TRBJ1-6	CASSYKGDYGRPLHF	TGTGCCAGCAGCTATAAGGGGGACTATGGAAGGCCCCTCCACTTT
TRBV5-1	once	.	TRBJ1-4	CASSPGQIPTNEKLFF	TGCGCCAGCAGTCCCGGACAGATACCAACTAATGAAAAACTGTTTTTT
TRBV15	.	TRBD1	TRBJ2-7	CATSREETGGMYEQYF	TGTGCCACCAGCAGGGAGGAGACAGGGGGGATGTACGAGCAGTACTTC
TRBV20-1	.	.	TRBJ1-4	CSVRSLEKLFF	TGCAGTGTACGGTCTTTGGAAAAACTGTTTTTT
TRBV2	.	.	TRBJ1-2	CASSVESTHGYTF	TGTGCCAGCAGTGTGGAGTCTACCCATGGCTACACCTTC
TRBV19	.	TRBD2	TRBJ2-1	CASGLAGVNFYNEQFF	TGTGCCAGTGGACTAGCGGGAGTTAATTTCTACAATGAGCAGTTCTTC
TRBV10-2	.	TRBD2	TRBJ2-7	CASSGMAAGEQYEQYF	TGCGCCAGCAGCGGGATGGCAGCGGGGGAACAATACGAGCAGTACTTC
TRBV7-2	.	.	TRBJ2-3	CASTRVAGNTDTQYF	TGTGCCAGCACACGAGTTGCGGGGAACACAGATACGCAGTATTTT
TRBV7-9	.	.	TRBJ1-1	CASSFSGLNTEAFF	TGTGCCAGCAGCTTTAGCGGCCTGAACACTGAAGCTTTCTTT
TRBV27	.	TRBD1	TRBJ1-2	CASTTAAGQGVFYGYTF	TGTGCCAGCACCACCGCCGCTGGACAGGGCGTTTTCTATGGCTACACCTTC
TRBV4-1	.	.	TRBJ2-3	CASSQEQGEADTQYF	TGCGCCAGCAGCCAAGAACAGGGAGAGGCAGATACGCAGTATTTT
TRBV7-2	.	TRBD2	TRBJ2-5	CASSLAMGGVGTQYF	TGTGCCAGCAGCTTGGCGATGGGAGGGGTAGGGACCCAGTACTTC
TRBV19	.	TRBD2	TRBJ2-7	CASSVLAGAEQYF	TGTGCCAGTAGTGTACTAGCGGGAGCAGAGCAGTACTTC
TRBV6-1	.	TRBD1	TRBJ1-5	CASRGTVSNQPQHF	TGTGCCAGCAGGGGGACAGTGAGTAATCAGCCCCAGCATTTT
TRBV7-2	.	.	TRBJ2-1	CASSQLQVLYEQFF	TGTGCCAGCAGCCAACTCCAGGTTTTATATGAGCAGTTCTTC
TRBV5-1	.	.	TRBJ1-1	CASSRGAWPGDTEAFF	TGCGCCAGCAGCCGGGGGGCTTGGCCGGGGGACACTGAAGCTTTCTTT
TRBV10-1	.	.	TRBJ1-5	CASRTMTGNQPQHF	TGCGCCAGCAGAACTATGACGGGAAATCAGCCCCAGCATTTT
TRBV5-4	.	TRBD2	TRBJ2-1	CASSLTSDEQFF	TGTGCCAGCAGCCTGACTAGCGATGAGCAGTTCTTC
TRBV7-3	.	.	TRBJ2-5	CASSSRFQETQYF	TGTGCCAGCAGCTCCCGGTTCCAAGAGACCCAGTACTTC
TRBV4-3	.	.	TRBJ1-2	CASSQEVSGFSGYTF	TGCGCCAGCAGCCAAGAGGTGTCGGGGTTTTCTGGCTACACCTTC
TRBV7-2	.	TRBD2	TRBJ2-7	CASSLMVLAGHYEQYF	TGTGCCAGCAGCCTGATGGTACTAGCGGGACACTACGAGCAGTACTTC
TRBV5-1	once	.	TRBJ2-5	CASSLDPNQETQYF	TGCGCCAGCAGCTTGGATCCTAACCAAGAGACCCAGTACTTC
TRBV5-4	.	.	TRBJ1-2	CASSLIGQAYGYTF	TGTGCCAGCAGCTTGATTGGCCAGGCCTATGGCTACACCTTC